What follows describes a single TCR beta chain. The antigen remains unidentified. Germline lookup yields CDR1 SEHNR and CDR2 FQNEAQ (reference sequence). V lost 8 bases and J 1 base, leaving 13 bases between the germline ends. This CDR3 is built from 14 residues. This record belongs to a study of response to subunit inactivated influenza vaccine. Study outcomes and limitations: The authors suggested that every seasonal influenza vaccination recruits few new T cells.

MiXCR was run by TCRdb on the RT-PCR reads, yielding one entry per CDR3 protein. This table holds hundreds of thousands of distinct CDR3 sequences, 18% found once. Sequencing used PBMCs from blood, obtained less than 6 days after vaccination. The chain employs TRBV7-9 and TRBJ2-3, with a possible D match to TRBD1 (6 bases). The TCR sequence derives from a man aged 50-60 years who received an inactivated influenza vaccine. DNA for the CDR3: TGTGCCAGCCCGCCAGGGGTGGGCACAGATACGCAGTATTTT. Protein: CASPPGVGTDTQYF.